The 21 T cell receptor beta chains given below trace back to one sample, sequenced in a study of Ad26.COV2.S vaccination and SARS-CoV-2 variants. The assay was immunoSEQ multiplex PCR, and TCRdb's table has in-frame clones only and misses some. The repertoire holds about half a million clones, with roughly 87% as singletons. The treatment denotes: 15 to 20 received Ad26.COV2.S at low or high dose, single or two shots; 5 received placebo; per-sample allocation not given. Sampling occurred on day 63 after the first vaccine or placebo injection. The sequencing here drew on peripheral blood, taken in a trial of Ad26.COV2.S vaccine versus placebo. Receptors originate from a person between 18 and 60 years old who received the Ad26.COV2.S COVID-19 vaccine or a placebo.

The chain joins TRBV4-1 to TRBJ2-3, with 10 bases lining up with TRBD2. This CDR3 has 19 amino acids. From germline, CDR1 is MGHRA and CDR2 YSYEKL. J was trimmed by 2 bases and V by 4 bases; bases with no gene match: 15. The DNA of the CDR3 is TGCGCCAGCAGCCTAAAAGGGGGGGATCTAGCGGGAGTCACAGATACGCAGTATTTT. Translation: CASSLKGGDLAGVTDTQYF.

The CDR3 bases are TGTGCCAGCAGTGATGAGGGACGATCTGGGGCCAACGTCCTGACTTTC. This codes for CASSDEGRSGANVLTF. This chain uses TRBV6-1 with TRBJ2-6; either TRBD1 or TRBD2 may supply D (5 bases each). The CDR3 spans 16 residues. Germline CDR1 is MNHNS and CDR2 is SASEGT. Trimming removed 3 bases at V and 1 base at J, with 10 bases between.

This sequence joins TRBV25-1 and TRBJ1-1; D is undetermined. Germline CDR1 and CDR2: MGHDK and SYGVNS. The CDR3 spans 11 residues. The V and J ends lost 0 bases and 8 bases respectively, with 4 bases between them. The CDR3 coding sequence is TGTGCCAGCAGTGAATATGGGGAAGCTTTCTTT. It is translated as CASSEYGEAFF.

The gene calls are TRBV6-2 or TRBV6-3 and TRBJ1-4; D not resolved. V lost 4 bases and J lost 0, with 6 bases in between. Germline assignment: CDR1 MNHEY and CDR2 SVGEGT. The CDR3 covers 14 residues. CDR3 nucleotides: TGTGCCAGCAGTTCGGAGTCAACTAATGAAAAACTGTTTTTT. Residues: CASSSESTNEKLFF.

V is TRBV3-1 (or the pseudogene TRBV3-2) and J is TRBJ1-4, with TRBD1 identical over 7 bases. Germline CDR1 is LGHDT and CDR2 is YNNKEL (reference sequence). V gave up 5 bases and J gave up 5 bases; unmatched junction bases: 8. This CDR3 contains 15 residues. The CDR3 reads CASSIQGTVNEKLFF. DNA of the CDR3: TGTGCCAGCAGCATACAAGGGACAGTCAATGAAAAACTGTTTTTT.

The chain employs TRBV4-2 and TRBJ2-2; D remains unclear. V shed 0 bases and J shed 3 bases, with 14 bases lying between them. CDR1 and CDR2 (germline): LGHNA, YNFKEQ. The CDR3 length is 17 residues. DNA of the CDR3: TGTGCCAGCAGCCAAGAGAGTCTCCAAGAGTACACCGGGGAGCTGTTTTTT. Its protein product is CASSQESLQEYTGELFF.

The CDR3 DNA reads TGTGCCAGCAGCTTATTTCGGGGCGGGAGGGGGAATGAGCAGTTCTTC. This sequence encodes CASSLFRGGRGNEQFF. V and J are TRBV5-4 and TRBJ2-1; the match to TRBD2 covers 9 bases. The junction had 10 bases not matched to a gene; V was cut back by 2 bases and J by 7 bases. This CDR3 has 16 amino acids. Per germline, CDR1 SGHNT and CDR2 YYREEE (reference sequence). The whole variable domain, filled in from reference TRBV5-4 and TRBJ2-1, reads ETGVTQSPTHLIKTRGQQVTLRCSSQSGHNTVSWYQQALGQGPQFIFQYYREEENGRGNFPPRFSGLQFPNYSSELNVNALELDDSALYLCASSLFRGGRGNEQFFGPGTRLTVL.

The CDR3, as DNA: TGCGCCAGCAGCCCCTGGTCCCAGGGGGACTACGAGCAGTACTTC. Translation: CASSPWSQGDYEQYF. The chain recombines TRBV5-1 with TRBJ2-7; 7 bases line up with TRBD1. V lost 4 bases and J lost 3; bases outside the gene matches: 10. Germline lookup yields CDR1 SGHRS and CDR2 YFSETQ. The CDR3 length is 15 residues.

This CDR3 is CASSLRGLAGAYNEQFF. The CDR3 DNA is TGTGCCAGCAGTTTACGGGGACTAGCGGGAGCCTACAATGAGCAGTTCTTC. V gene TRBV27 combines with J gene TRBJ2-1; the match to TRBD2 covers 14 bases. The germline CDR1 and CDR2 sequences are MNHEY and SMNVEV (reference sequence). Germline trimming cut 2 bases from V and 2 bases from J; bases unmatched to any gene: 2. The CDR3 extends over 17 amino acids.

V gene TRBV2 combines with J gene TRBJ1-1; D is ambiguous. CDR1 and CDR2 from the germline V gene are SNHLY and FYNNEI. Between the trimmed V and J ends, which lost 7 bases and 5 bases, there was a span of 14 bases. This CDR3 is built from 13 residues. CDR3 DNA sequence: TGTGCCAGCACCGGTGGTTCGATGACTGAAGCTTTCTTT. Amino acids: CASTGGSMTEAFF.

This clone came up once. The rearrangement uses TRBV9 and TRBJ1-5, with TRBD1 matching 7 bases. V dropped 7 bases and J dropped 2; count of bases not matched to a gene: 9. The CDR3 contains 15 residues. Per the germline V gene, CDR1 is SGDLS and CDR2 is YYNGEE. The CDR3 nucleotides read TGTGCCAGCGGTAAGGGACAGCTAGGCAATCAGCCCCAGCATTTT. This sequence encodes CASGKGQLGNQPQHF.

The chain joins TRBV5-1 to TRBJ2-7, with D possibly TRBD1 on 5 matching bases. This CDR3 region has 14 residues. V gave up 2 bases and J gave up 6 bases, with 15 bases separating them. The germline CDR1 and CDR2 sequences are SGHRS and YFSETQ. CDR3 DNA sequence: TGCGCCAGCAGCTTAAGCTCGACAGTTGGCGAGCAGTACTTC. Translation: CASSLSSTVGEQYF.

This chain connects TRBV7-3 to TRBJ2-3; D possibly corresponds to TRBD1 (5 bases). In germline, CDR1 is SGHTA, CDR2 FQGTGA. V lost 8 bases and J 0 bases, leaving 9 bases between the germline ends. The CDR3 has 13 amino acids. The CDR3 region has the DNA TGTGCCAGCCAGGGTTCTAGCACAGATACGCAGTATTTT. Protein sequence: CASQGSSTDTQYF.

The V and J genes are TRBV28 and TRBJ2-7; D remains unclear. Germline V gives CDR1 MDHEN, CDR2 SYDVKM. Deletions cut 2 bases from V and 2 bases from J, with 4 bases between. This CDR3 is 12 amino acids long. CDR3 coding DNA: TGTGCCAGCAGTTTAGTGACCTACGAGCAGTACTTC. Protein product: CASSLVTYEQYF.

V is TRBV7-9 and J is TRBJ2-1; D is uncertain. The germline V and J ends were trimmed by 5 bases and 7 bases, with 6 bases remaining between them. The V gene's germline CDR1 is SEHNR and CDR2 FQNEAQ (reference sequence). This CDR3 has 11 residues. The CDR3 region is CASSLKNEQFF. The CDR3 DNA sequence: TGTGCCAGCAGCCTCAAAAATGAGCAGTTCTTC.

The rearrangement uses TRBV27 and TRBJ2-2; D is unclear. The CDR3 runs to 14 residues. In germline, CDR1 is MNHEY, CDR2 SMNVEV (reference sequence). Trimming took 3 bases from V and 5 from J, leaving 10 bases between them. The CDR3 region is CASSFTPWTGELFF. DNA for the CDR3: TGTGCCAGCAGTTTCACCCCCTGGACCGGGGAGCTGTTTTTT.

This clone appeared once. V and J are TRBV7-9 and TRBJ1-5, with 8 positions matching TRBD1. From germline, CDR1 is SEHNR and CDR2 FQNEAQ (reference sequence). The CDR3 is 15 amino acids. V trimming: 1 base; J trimming: 6 bases; junction bases outside the gene matches: 5. The CDR3 reads CASSLGQGAAQPQHF. The CDR3 bases are TGTGCCAGCAGCTTAGGTCAGGGGGCGGCTCAGCCCCAGCATTTT.

This sequence joins TRBV30 and TRBJ2-5; D call uncertain. Trimming shortened V by 0 bases and J by 1 base, and 6 bases separated the two germline ends. This CDR3 region has 13 residues. The germline CDR1 and CDR2 sequences are GTSNPN and SVGIG (reference sequence). This CDR3 reads CAWSVVGQETQYF. CDR3 sequence (DNA): TGTGCCTGGAGTGTAGTTGGCCAAGAGACCCAGTACTTC. The whole variable domain, remainder taken from reference TRBV30 and TRBJ2-5, is SQTIHQWPATLVQPVGSPLSLECTVEGTSNPNLYWYRQAAGRGLQLLFYSVGIGQISSEVPQNLSASRPQDRQFILSSKKLLLSDSGFYLCAWSVVGQETQYFGPGTRLLVL.

The genes are TRBV7-2 and TRBJ2-7; TRBD2 matches 8 bases. With V trimmed by 3 bases and J by 6 bases, 4 bases remained unmatched. Germline lookup yields CDR1 SGHTA and CDR2 FQGNSA. This CDR3 has 13 residues. The CDR3 coding sequence is TGTGCCAGCAGCTTCGGGGGGGCGGGCGAGCAGTACTTC. Its protein is CASSFGGAGEQYF.

The chain recombines TRBV6-1 with TRBJ1-5; D unclear. The V and J ends lost 1 base and 0 bases respectively, with 7 bases between them. The CDR3 is 15 amino acids. The germline V gene has CDR1 MNHNS and CDR2 SASEGT. The CDR3 sequence is CASSEVLYSNQPQHF. The CDR3 nucleotides read TGTGCCAGCAGTGAAGTACTCTATAGCAATCAGCCCCAGCATTTT.

The chain carries TRBV30 and TRBJ1-1; a weak D match, TRBD1 (5 bases). The V gene's germline CDR1 is GTSNPN and CDR2 SVGIG (reference sequence). V dropped 7 bases and J dropped 6 bases, with 18 bases sitting between them. CDR3 size: 13 residues. Here the CDR3 reads CASMRPRVAEAFF. The CDR3 nucleotides are TGTGCCTCCATGAGGCCCAGGGTCGCTGAAGCTTTCTTT.